There are a few counts of the clone carrying this TCR beta chain. Its antigen remains unidentified. Regarding time point: sample taken at primary tumor resection. One entry per CDR3 protein, called by TCRdb with MiXCR from the 5' RACE reads. This table has approximately 9,700 distinct CDR3 sequences, under 8.5% appearing once. V was cut by 4 bases and J by 3 bases, with 10 bases left in between. This CDR3 contains 14 residues. Germline assignment: CDR1 ENHRY and CDR2 SYGVKD. The sample is drawn from a study of spatial heterogeneity in lung cancer. Study results and caveats: Mutation tallies in tumors tracked expanded intratumoral alpha and beta TCR counts.

The genes are TRBV10-3 and TRBJ1-5, with D perhaps TRBD1 (6 bases). The receptor's source is a male donor with early-stage non-small cell lung cancer. The sequencing here drew on lung tumor tissue, taken at surgery. This CDR3 is CAISAAGANQPQHF. The CDR3 DNA follows: TGTGCCATCAGTGCCGCGGGGGCCAATCAGCCCCAGCATTTT.